The clone carrying this TCR beta chain was observed a single time. The target antigen is unknown. This specimen belongs to a study of cytomegalovirus exposure and HLA in healthy donors. Across the study: The 120 validation repertoires were produced on the same platform as the roughly 660 repertoires of the first cohort. This was reported in a later analysis.

Study conclusions and caveats: Cytomegalovirus status was reportedly diagnosed by the classifier with high sensitivity and specificity. The tendency of first-cohort TCR clusters to co-occur in the 120 or so validation repertoires was the finding of a later analysis. The study flagged approximately 180 TCR beta chains as cytomegalovirus-associated.

The data were produced by immunoSEQ multiplex PCR, yet TCRdb's version contains in-frame clones alone and is incomplete. The table includes about 84,000 clones, approximately 91% detected once. The source material was PBMCs. The clonotype comes from a man aged 25 to 40 in good health and CMV-seronegative.

The CDR3 loop is CASRKRGRSTDTQYF. The CDR3, as DNA: TGTGCCAGCAGGAAGCGGGGACGAAGCACAGATACGCAGTATTTT. The gene calls are TRBV6-5 and TRBJ2-3, with TRBD2 identical over 7 bases. CDR1 and CDR2 (germline): MNHEY, SVGAGI. V dropped 6 bases and J dropped 0; count of bases not matched to a gene: 6. This CDR3 contains 15 residues.